This TCR beta chain was identified in a study of T cell responses to AZD1222 COVID-19 vaccine. Assay: immunoSEQ multiplex PCR; the TCRdb copy retains only in-frame clones and omits some. Of approximately 140,000 clones in the sample, roughly 94% were seen once. Trimming took off 2 bases at V and 3 bases at J, with 13 bases between the two ends. Germline CDR1 is MNHNY and CDR2 is SVGAGI (reference sequence). This CDR3 has 15 amino acids. This clonotype originated in an adult in good health. This specimen consisted of peripheral blood, obtained on day 0 of AZD1222 vaccination. J is TRBJ1-2 and V is TRBV6-6; D gene unclear. CDR3 amino acids: CASSYLLGRDYGYTF. In DNA form, the CDR3 reads TGTGCCAGCAGTTACCTCCTCGGGAGGGACTATGGCTACACCTTC.